This T cell receptor beta chain emerged from a study of OX40 agonist ivuxolimab in advanced cancers. Study-wide background: Among those treated, three patients had partial responses, one with hepatocellular carcinoma and two with cutaneous melanoma.

Data came from immunoSEQ multiplex PCR; TCRdb stores just in-frame clones and leaves some out. The data contain 90,000 or so clones, around 87% of them singletons. The germline V gene has CDR1 LNHDA and CDR2 SQIVND (reference sequence). The CDR3 covers 15 residues. V lost 10 bases to trimming and J lost 0 bases, with 16 bases between them. The receptor was derived from an adult with an advanced solid tumor such as melanoma, head and neck, liver or kidney cancer. The chain has TRBV19 and TRBJ1-3, with D unresolved. The starting material was CD4+ or CD8+ T cells sorted from blood, obtained in a trial of the OX40 agonist ivuxolimab. Written as DNA, the CDR3 is TGTGCCATCAAAATGCCCGGGCACTCTGGAAACACCATATATTTT. It specifies CAIKMPGHSGNTIYF.